This T cell receptor (beta chain) was profiled in a study of blood T cell repertoires in COVID-19. The CDR3 sequence is 13 residues long. V was cut by 7 bases and J by 5 bases, with 12 bases left in between. CDR1 and CDR2 from the germline V gene are SEHNR and FQNEAQ (reference sequence). In its sample, this clone was seen once. Per the original methods: Reference gene primer amplification gave nucleated cell count estimates. TCRdb's table, derived via immunoSEQ multiplex PCR, lists solely in-frame clones and lacks some. V and J calls and clone size come straight from that table; D and trimming were deduced from the DNA. The data hold 70,000 or so clones, with 75% to 95% observed a single time.

This receptor was taken from a woman under 30 with acute or convalescent COVID-19. The J gene is TRBJ2-1, the V gene TRBV7-9; tentative D call: TRBD2 (5 bases). The material sequenced was peripheral blood. The CDR3 region has the DNA TGTGCCAGCAAACCGGGATCGAACAATGAGCAGTTCTTC. Amino acids: CASKPGSNNEQFF.